The present T cell receptor (beta chain) was sequenced within a study of glioma-infiltrating T cells. Study-wide results and caveats: Tissue and blood shared very few CDR3 sequences. Gliomas, especially low-grade, showed above-expected tissue-blood divergence; non-neoplastic patients showed below.

TCR alpha and beta CDR3 regions were amplified from RNA using iRepertoire nested multiplex PCR. Input was roughly 95-450 ng of tissue mRNA or PBMC total RNA. TCRdb reprocessed the multiplex PCR reads with MiXCR, giving one entry per CDR3 protein. The sample lists around 130,000 distinct CDR3 sequences; around 23% were seen once. CDR1 and CDR2 from the germline V gene are LGHNT and FRNRAP. Trimming removed 6 bases at V and 1 base at J, with 9 bases between. The CDR3 is 13 amino acids. There are a few counts of this clonotype. The target antigen is unknown. Sequencing used glioma tissue, nonneoplastic brain tissue, or PBMCs (not recorded which). This clonotype was obtained from a human donor with low-grade glioma or glioblastoma, undergoing nonglioma brain surgery, or in good health (not recorded which). The chain combines TRBV12-5 with TRBJ1-1; unclear D gene. The CDR3 bases are TGTGCTAGTGGCCGCGGTGGGAACACTGAAGCTTTCTTT. The encoded protein is CASGRGGNTEAFF.